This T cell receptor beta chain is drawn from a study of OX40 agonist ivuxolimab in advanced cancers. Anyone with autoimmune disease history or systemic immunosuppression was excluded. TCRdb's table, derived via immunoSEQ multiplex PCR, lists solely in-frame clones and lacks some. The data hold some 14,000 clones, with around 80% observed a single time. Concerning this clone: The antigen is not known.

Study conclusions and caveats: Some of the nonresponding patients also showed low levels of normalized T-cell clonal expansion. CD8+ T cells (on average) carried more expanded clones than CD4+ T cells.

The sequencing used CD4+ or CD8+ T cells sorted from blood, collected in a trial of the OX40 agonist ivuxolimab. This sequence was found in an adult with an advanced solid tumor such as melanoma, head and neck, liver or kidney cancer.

This CDR3 reads CASSQGANSGGSYNEQFF. The CDR3, as DNA: TGTGCCAGCAGCCAGGGGGCGAATAGCGGGGGCTCCTACAATGAGCAGTTCTTC. The V and J genes are TRBV11-3 and TRBJ2-1, with D possibly being TRBD2 (9 bases). CDR1 is SGHNT, CDR2 YENEEA, per germline. Trimming pared 5 bases from V and 0 bases from J, leaving 20 bases between. The CDR3 spans 18 residues.